What follows are 21 T cell receptor beta chains derived from one specimen sequenced in a study of early T cells in non-severe SARS-CoV-2 infection. MiXCR was run by TCRdb on the 5' RACE reads, yielding one entry per CDR3 protein. The table records approximately 62,000 distinct CDR3 sequences, around 12% of them present only once. Sequencing was performed on whole blood. The receptors derive from an adult who was a healthcare worker with PCR-confirmed SARS-CoV-2 infection or an uninfected control (not recorded which).

This clonotype was recorded many times. The J gene is TRBJ2-3, the V gene TRBV7-2; D not certain. The CDR3 sequence is 13 residues long. V lost 1 base and J lost 9, with 11 bases in between. Germline lookup yields CDR1 SGHTA and CDR2 FQGNSA. CDR3 sequence reads: CASSLGMSATQYF. Written as DNA, the CDR3 is TGTGCCAGCAGCTTAGGGATGTCAGCGACGCAGTATTTT.

This clonotype was recorded at least ten times. The CDR3 DNA reads TGTGCCAGCAGCCAGGAGATTTTCTCTGGAAACACCATATATTTT. Translated: CASSQEIFSGNTIYF. This chain joins TRBV3-1 and TRBJ1-3, with unresolved D. Germline CDR1 is LGHDT and CDR2 is YNNKEL (reference sequence). The V end lost 3 bases, the J end lost 0 bases, and 9 bases lay between the germline ends. The CDR3 extends over 15 amino acids.

This clonotype occurred many times. This chain connects TRBV14 to TRBJ2-7; no clear D. The CDR3 extends over 15 amino acids. The germline CDR1 and CDR2 sequences are SGHDN and FVKESK. The V gene lost 5 bases and the J gene lost 2 bases, with 16 bases spanning the gap. Written as DNA, the CDR3 is TGTGCCAGCAGCGCCGGACCTCTCCGTCCCTACGAGCAGTACTTC. It encodes CASSAGPLRPYEQYF.

This clonotype was detected many times. This chain uses TRBV3-1 with TRBJ2-1; TRBD2 matches at 7 bases. The CDR3 runs to 14 residues. Trimming cost V 8 bases and J 8 bases; bases outside gene matches: 12. The germline V gene has CDR1 LGHDT and CDR2 YNNKEL (reference sequence). The DNA of the CDR3 is TGTGCCAGCCGAAGGCGCGGGAGTGACTATGAGCAGTTCTTC. Its translation: CASRRRGSDYEQFF.

This clonotype turned up a few times. The chain has TRBV28 and TRBJ2-7; 8 positions agree with TRBD1. This CDR3 region has 14 residues. Germline V gene data show CDR1 as MDHEN and CDR2 as SYDVKM. V lost 5 bases, J lost 5 bases, and 8 bases stayed unmatched. CDR3 residues: CASSETGGVDEQYF. In DNA, the CDR3 is TGTGCCAGCAGTGAAACAGGGGGAGTAGACGAGCAGTACTTC.

This chain joins TRBV4-1 and TRBJ2-1, with 10 bases aligning to TRBD2. Germline CDR1 MGHRA, CDR2 YSYEKL. J was trimmed by 8 bases and V by 0 bases; bases with no gene match: 13. This CDR3 spans 18 amino acids. The CDR3 region has the DNA TGCGCCAGCAGCCAAGACGATCCTGGGACTAGCGTATTCTATGAGCAGTTCTTC. It yields the protein CASSQDDPGTSVFYEQFF.

This rearrangement joins TRBV7-9 to TRBJ2-3; D is ambiguous. V gave up 4 bases and J gave up 4 bases, with 9 bases separating them. The germline V gene has CDR1 SEHNR and CDR2 FQNEAQ (reference sequence). This CDR3 spans 13 amino acids. CDR3 residues: CASSSTASDTQYF. For the CDR3, the DNA is TGTGCCAGCAGCTCGACGGCTTCAGATACGCAGTATTTT.

A few counts support this clonotype. The rearrangement links TRBV28 to TRBJ2-7; D may be TRBD1 (6 bases). V was shortened by 1 base and J by 0 bases, with 13 bases between the two germline ends. The CDR3 runs 16 residues. From germline, CDR1 is MDHEN and CDR2 SYDVKM. CDR3 sequence (DNA): TGTGCCAGCAGTTTATCCGGGACATTCAGCTCCTACGAGCAGTACTTC. This sequence encodes CASSLSGTFSSYEQYF. Full variable domain (outside the CDR3, taken from reference TRBV28 and TRBJ2-7): DVKVTQSSRYLVKRTGEKVFLECVQDMDHENMFWYRQDPGLGLRLIYFSYDVKMKEKGDIPEGYSVSREKKERFSLILESASTNQTSMYLCASSLSGTFSSYEQYFGPGTRLTVT.

V usage is TRBV25-1 and J usage is TRBJ2-7; D may be TRBD2 (5 bases). The CDR3 is made up of 15 amino acids. With 1 base removed from V and 3 bases from J, the gap between germline ends came to 13 bases. Germline lookup yields CDR1 MGHDK and CDR2 SYGVNS. The CDR3 sequence is CASSESGRGVYEQYF. CDR3 coding DNA: TGTGCCAGCAGTGAATCGGGGAGAGGAGTCTACGAGCAGTACTTC.

This clonotype has only a few counts. The V and J genes are TRBV10-3 and TRBJ1-2; TRBD1 agrees at 7 bases. Trimming took 2 bases from V and 6 from J; bases not matched to a gene: 6. Germline V gene sequence: CDR1 ENHRY, CDR2 SYGVKD. The CDR3 is made up of 14 amino acids. CDR3 nucleotides: TGTGCCATCAGTGAGGCTTCCGGGACAGATGGCTACACCTTC. Encoded protein: CAISEASGTDGYTF.

This clonotype appeared a few times. The chain uses TRBV10-2 and TRBJ2-5; 8 nucleotides agree with TRBD1. Germline V gives CDR1 WSHSY, CDR2 SAAADI. This CDR3 has 15 amino acids. V lost 7 bases to trimming and J lost 0 bases; unmatched junction nucleotides: 7. The CDR3 DNA follows: TGCGCCAGCAAGCAGGGGGCGCCGTACCAAGAGACCCAGTACTTC. Encoded protein: CASKQGAPYQETQYF.

This clonotype was seen ten or more times. The rearrangement uses TRBV11-2 and TRBJ2-7; perhaps TRBD2 as D (6 bases). CDR3 length: 16 residues. CDR1 is SGHAT, CDR2 FQNNGV, per germline. With 6 bases removed from V and 7 bases from J, the gap between germline ends came to 25 bases. The CDR3 sequence: CASSFLVGGPRGEQYF. Here the CDR3 DNA reads TGTGCCAGCAGTTTTTTGGTGGGAGGCCCCCGGGGTGAGCAGTACTTC.

CDR3 in amino acids: CASSSIAGSETQYF. The CDR3 region has the DNA TGCGCCAGCAGCTCAATAGCGGGGTCGGAGACCCAGTACTTC. The V call is TRBV5-1, the J call TRBJ2-5, with TRBD2 matching 8 bases. J gave up 5 bases and V 3 bases, and 6 bases lay outside the gene matches. The V gene's germline CDR1 is SGHRS and CDR2 YFSETQ. The CDR3 totals 14 residues.

This clonotype was detected a few times. This rearrangement joins TRBV6-2 or TRBV6-3 to TRBJ2-1; the D is unclear. Between the trimmed V and J ends, which lost 2 bases and 6 bases, there was a span of 5 bases. The CDR3 loop spans 12 amino acids. Germline V gene sequence: CDR1 MNHEY, CDR2 SVGEGT. The CDR3 sequence is CASSYRPNEQFF. The CDR3 nucleotides are TGTGCCAGCAGTTACCGGCCCAATGAGCAGTTCTTC.

V is TRBV4-1 and J is TRBJ1-1, with D tentatively TRBD1 (6 bases). The germline V and J ends were trimmed by 10 bases and 1 base, with 10 bases remaining between them. The germline V gene encodes CDR1 MGHRA and CDR2 YSYEKL. The CDR3 spans 12 residues. The CDR3 loop is CATTDRNTEAFF. The CDR3, as DNA: TGCGCCACCACGGACAGGAACACTGAAGCTTTCTTT.

V gene TRBV11-2 combines with J gene TRBJ1-3; D uncertain. The ends were cut back, 6 bases at V and 0 bases at J, with 9 bases in the middle. This CDR3 contains 14 residues. In germline, CDR1 is SGHAT, CDR2 FQNNGV. CDR3 nucleotides: TGTGCCAGCAGACCAGGTGACTCTGGAAACACCATATATTTT. Its translation: CASRPGDSGNTIYF.

This chain joins TRBV12-3 or TRBV12-4 and TRBJ2-1, with TRBD2 matching 9 bases. The CDR3 loop spans 15 amino acids. With V trimmed by 8 bases and J by 8 bases, 13 bases remained unmatched. The CDR3 spells CASHWASGGFDEQFF. The CDR3 nucleotides are TGTGCCAGCCATTGGGCCAGCGGGGGGTTTGATGAGCAGTTCTTC.

The V gene is TRBV11-2, the J gene TRBJ2-7; TRBD2 aligns across 7 bases. V lost 6 bases, J lost 5 bases, and 4 bases stayed unmatched. Germline V gene sequence: CDR1 SGHAT, CDR2 FQNNGV. This CDR3 is built from 12 residues. The CDR3 nucleotides read TGTGCCAGCAGTTATAGCGGGCACGAGCAGTACTTC. Protein sequence: CASSYSGHEQYF.

This clonotype was found a few times. This chain joins TRBV20-1 and TRBJ1-5; possibly TRBD1 for D (5 bases). The V end was cut by 6 bases, the J end by 1 base, with 10 bases between. The CDR3 totals 13 residues. Germline CDR1 DFQATT, CDR2 SNEGSKA (reference sequence). The CDR3 DNA reads TGCAGTGCACTTCGGGACAGCAATCAGCCCCAGCATTTT. Its protein is CSALRDSNQPQHF.

This clonotype was observed a few times. This chain connects TRBV19 to TRBJ1-2, with D perhaps TRBD1 (6 bases). Trimming took 7 bases from V and 3 from J, leaving 18 bases between them. The germline V gene has CDR1 LNHDA and CDR2 SQIVND (reference sequence). The CDR3 is 15 residues long. CDR3 bases: TGTGCCAGTAAAGAGGGACACACGGGGGACTATGGCTACACCTTC. Translating gives CASKEGHTGDYGYTF. Complete variable domain (other parts from reference TRBV19 and TRBJ1-2): DGGITQSPKYLFRKEGQNVTLSCEQNLNHDAMYWYRQDPGQGLRLIYYSQIVNDFQKGDIAEGYSVSREKKESFPLTVTSAQKNPTAFYLCASKEGHTGDYGYTFGSGTRLTVV.

This clonotype was detected ten times or more. V is TRBV28 and J is TRBJ2-7; D is unresolved. The V and J ends lost 5 bases and 2 bases respectively, with 16 bases between them. The CDR3 is 15 residues long. The germline V gene encodes CDR1 MDHEN and CDR2 SYDVKM. The CDR3, as DNA: TGTGCCAGCAGTAAGGGCGGCGGAATGCCCTACGAGCAGTACTTC. As protein: CASSKGGGMPYEQYF.